A selection of T cell receptor beta chains follows, all from one sample in a study of blood T cell repertoires in COVID-19. The table came from immunoSEQ multiplex PCR; TCRdb's copy has only in-frame clones and leaves some out. This sample yields fewer than 130,000 clones, of which 69% are seen a single time; roughly 6.2% belongs to the top ten. The sample comprised peripheral blood. These receptors came from an elderly man with acute or convalescent COVID-19. Both conserved end residues are trimmed from each CDR3. The D gene is left open where the match is weak.

>TRBJ1-2|TRBV7-8|TRBD1
ASSPLPGQGRVPYGYT
>TRBJ2-1|TRBV5-6|NA
ASSQGTATYNEQF
>TRBJ1-4|TRBV10-1|NA
ASSADNGANEKLF
>TRBJ1-6|TRBV20-1|TRBD1
SAGGQGAFHSPLH
>TRBJ1-2|TRBV6-5|TRBD1
ASSSRTGRYGYT
>TRBJ1-1|TRBV2|NA
ASSPGEMNTEAF
>TRBJ2-1|TRBV5-1|TRBD2
ASSGGLAGEQF
>TRBJ2-5|TRBV5-4|TRBD2
ASSLAGTSGRETQY
>TRBJ1-5|TRBV7-9|NA
ASSLDNSNQPQH
>TRBJ2-1|TRBV7-2|TRBD2
ASSTRASGSGYEQF
>TRBJ2-7|TRBV28|NA
ASSLADRSSYEQY
>TRBJ2-7|TRBV25-1|NA
ASSENTQDEQY
>TRBJ2-7|TRBV3-1/TRBV3-2|NA
ASSPYGTGSYEQY
>TRBJ2-5|TRBV5-4|TRBD1
ASSPAPGQGAYETQY
>TRBJ2-2|TRBV7-2|NA
ASSTFSGGELF
>TRBJ2-5|TRBV14|NA
ASSPGLVHQETQY
>TRBJ1-1|TRBV6-5|NA
ASSQLKFMNTEAF
>TRBJ2-7|TRBV25-1|NA
ASSDRLSSYEQY
>TRBJ2-6|TRBV28|NA
ASSSRGAGANVLT
>TRBJ1-2|TRBV12-3/TRBV12-4|TRBD1
ASSLRQGVGYT
>TRBJ1-4|TRBV28|NA
ASSSGTPNEKLF
>TRBJ1-4|TRBV30|NA
AWSYRDSGEKLF
>TRBJ2-1|TRBV9|TRBD2
ASSVAGRASRDEQF
>TRBJ2-4|TRBV2|NA
ASSVEAAGAKNIQY
>TRBJ2-7|TRBV15|TRBD2
ATSRDVGLAGGSSYEQY
>TRBJ2-3|TRBV6-6|TRBD2
ASSAAGGRADTQY
>TRBJ2-7|TRBV4-3|TRBD1
ASSQEAGQGYEQY
>TRBJ2-7|TRBV7-3|TRBD2
ASSPLASGTNEQY
>TRBJ2-7|TRBV5-1|NA
ASSAYGSSYEQY
>TRBJ2-3|TRBV7-9|TRBD2
ASSFPQAGESDTQY
>TRBJ1-5|TRBV6-6|TRBD1
ASSGQEHQPQH
>TRBJ2-6|TRBV3-1/TRBV3-2|NA
ASSQSEHSGANVLT
>TRBJ1-1|TRBV3-1/TRBV3-2|NA
ASSLGHSNTEAF
>TRBJ1-6|TRBV28|NA
ASSFLESPLH
>TRBJ2-7|TRBV7-8|NA
ASSFPDSSYEQY
>TRBJ2-7|TRBV7-3|TRBD2
ASSLASGRDYEQY
>TRBJ2-3|TRBV3-1/TRBV3-2|TRBD2
ASVGGPDTQY
>TRBJ1-2|TRBV18|TRBD1
ASSATGGDYGYT
>TRBJ2-1|TRBV10-2|NA
ASKQGSSYNEQF
>TRBJ1-2|TRBV6-2/TRBV6-3|TRBD1
ASSYHAGGTTGGYT
>TRBJ2-7|TRBV3-1/TRBV3-2|NA
ASSPLHPRSGAAYEQY
>TRBJ2-7|TRBV29-1|NA
SANLARGYEQY
>TRBJ1-1|TRBV5-6|TRBD1
ASSLFRQGEAF
>TRBJ2-7|TRBV5-8|NA
ASSLEGGIYEQY
>TRBJ2-7|TRBV29-1|TRBD2
SARLAGAREQY
>TRBJ2-7|TRBV9|NA
ASSVDERSSYEQY
>TRBJ1-6|TRBV9|NA
ASSKDSTSSYNSPLH
>TRBJ2-3|TRBV7-2|NA
ASSLFAAGPADTQY
>TRBJ2-2|TRBV5-1|TRBD2
ASSPWERGTGELF
>TRBJ2-2|TRBV4-3|TRBD2
ASSQEVLAGRSGELF